Below are 10 T cell receptor beta chains sequenced from a single sample in a study of beta chain features in type 1 diabetes. Expressed TCRB transcripts got sequenced, as all isolated RNA was reverse transcribed. Profiling relied on immunoSEQ multiplex PCR, and the TCRdb table lists in-frame clones only, not all of them. Of approximately 140,000 clones listed, approximately 10% are singletons. Study-level findings and limits: Moderate but significant shortening of TCRB CDR3s was recorded in all four CD4+ subsets from Type 1 diabetes patients.

These receptors lack a known antigen. What was sequenced was central memory CD4+ T cells from blood. Every receptor here comes from a young man with type 1 diabetes.

The V gene is TRBV30, the J gene TRBJ2-7; TRBD1 aligns across 7 bases. The ends lost 5 bases at V and 0 bases at J; junction bases unmatched: 4. From germline, CDR1 is GTSNPN and CDR2 SVGIG (reference sequence). The CDR3 length is 13 residues. CDR3 in DNA: TGTGCCTGGGCTGGACAGGACTCCTACGAGCAGTACTTC. Protein sequence: CAWAGQDSYEQYF.

This sequence joins TRBV23-1 and TRBJ1-6, with 7 bases that match TRBD1. TRBV23-1 carries the ORF label, with uncertain function. V trimming: 5 bases; J trimming: 13 bases; junction bases outside the gene matches: 8. This CDR3 spans 13 amino acids. CDR3 bases: TGCGCCAGCAGTTTTATACAGGGGTGGCCCCTCCACTTT. Its protein product is CASSFIQGWPLHF.

This chain links TRBV19 with TRBJ1-1, with D perhaps matching TRBD1 (6 bases). The CDR3 length is 11 residues. CDR1 is LNHDA and CDR2 is SQIVND in the germline V gene (reference sequence). Trimming took off 8 bases at V and 3 bases at J, with 7 bases between the two ends. CDR3 in DNA: TGTGCCAGTCAGGGGTACACTGAAGCTTTCTTT. As protein: CASQGYTEAFF.

This chain links TRBV10-3 with TRBJ2-3; D call uncertain. Per germline, CDR1 ENHRY and CDR2 SYGVKD. Trimming stripped 11 bases from V and 0 bases from J, with 12 bases between. The CDR3 extends over 13 amino acids. As DNA, the CDR3 is TGTGCCGTAACAGAGCCTAGCACAGATACGCAGTATTTT. As protein: CAVTEPSTDTQYF.

CDR3 amino acids: CASTPGGETQYF. As DNA, the CDR3 is TGTGCCAGCACCCCGGGAGGGGAGACCCAGTACTTC. The chain is built from TRBV6-6 and TRBJ2-5; 8 bases fit TRBD2. The CDR3 consists of 12 residues. Germline values: CDR1 MNHNY, CDR2 SVGAGI (reference sequence). Trimming cost V 7 bases and J 5 bases; bases outside gene matches: 3.

DNA of the CDR3: TGTGCCAGCAACAAACTAGCGGGGGACTCCTACAATGAGCAGTTCTTC. It yields the protein CASNKLAGDSYNEQFF. V usage is TRBV5-4 and J usage is TRBJ2-1, with 11 bases that match TRBD2. CDR1 is SGHNT, CDR2 YYREEE, per germline (reference sequence). V shed 6 bases and J 0 bases; nucleotides not matched to a gene: 5. The CDR3 totals 16 residues.

The chain employs TRBV11-2 and TRBJ2-1; D is unclear. CDR3 length equals 13 residues. Trimming stripped 1 base from V and 6 bases from J, with 7 bases between. Germline CDR1 SGHAT, CDR2 FQNNGV. The CDR3 DNA follows: TGTGCCAGCAGCTTAGTAGCCATCAATGAGCAGTTCTTC. Translation gives CASSLVAINEQFF.

This rearrangement joins TRBV4-2 to TRBJ2-3, with D possibly matching TRBD2 (6 bases). Germline V gene lookup returns CDR1 LGHNA and CDR2 YNFKEQ. The V gene lost 4 bases and the J gene lost 2 bases, with 13 bases spanning the gap. The CDR3 is 15 residues long. In DNA, the CDR3 is TGTGCCAGCAGCCGGGGCACGGGGGTCACAGATACGCAGTATTTT. Its protein product is CASSRGTGVTDTQYF.

This clone was observed a handful of times. The CDR3 sequence is CASSLGRGGQTEAFF. The CDR3 nucleotides read TGTGCCAGCTCACTGGGCCGTGGAGGGCAAACTGAAGCTTTCTTT. J is TRBJ1-1 and V is TRBV18; no reliable D call. The CDR3 loop spans 15 amino acids. Trimming cost V 4 bases and J 5 bases, with 17 bases left between them. CDR1 KGHSH and CDR2 LQKENI come from the germline V gene.

In its sample, this clone was seen many times. Other DNA sequences in the sample encode the same CDR3. V gene TRBV29-1 combines with J gene TRBJ2-1; perhaps TRBD2 as D (5 bases). V lost 7 bases to trimming and J lost 8 bases, with 12 bases between them. Germline CDR1 and CDR2: SQVTM and ANQGSEA. This CDR3 is 11 amino acids long. CDR3 sequence reads: CSGTSSDEQFF. The CDR3 DNA is TGCAGCGGAACTAGTAGCGATGAGCAGTTCTTC.